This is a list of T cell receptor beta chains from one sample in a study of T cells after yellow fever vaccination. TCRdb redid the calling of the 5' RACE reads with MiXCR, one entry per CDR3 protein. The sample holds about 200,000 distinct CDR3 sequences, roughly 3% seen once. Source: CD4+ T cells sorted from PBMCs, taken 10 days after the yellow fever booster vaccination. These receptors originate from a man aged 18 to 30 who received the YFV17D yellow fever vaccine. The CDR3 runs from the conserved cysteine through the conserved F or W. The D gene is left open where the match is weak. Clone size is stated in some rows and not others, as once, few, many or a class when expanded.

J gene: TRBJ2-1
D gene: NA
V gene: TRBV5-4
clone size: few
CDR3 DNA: TGTGCCAGCAGCTTTGGCGGAAGCTCCTACAATGAGCAGTTCTTC
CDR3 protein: CASSFGGSSYNEQFF

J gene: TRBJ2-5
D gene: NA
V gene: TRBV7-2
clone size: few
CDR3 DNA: TGTGCCAGCAGCCCGGGACACACCGGGAGGGAGACCCAGTACTTC
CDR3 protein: CASSPGHTGRETQYF

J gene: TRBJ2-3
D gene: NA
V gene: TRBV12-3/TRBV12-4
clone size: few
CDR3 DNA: TGTGCCAGCAGTTTAAGGACTCCTAGCACAGATACGCAGTATTTT
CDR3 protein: CASSLRTPSTDTQYF

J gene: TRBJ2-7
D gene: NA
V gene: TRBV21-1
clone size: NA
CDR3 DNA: TGTGCCAGCAGCGCCGCCCATCGGCAGTACTTC
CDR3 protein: CASSAAHRQYF

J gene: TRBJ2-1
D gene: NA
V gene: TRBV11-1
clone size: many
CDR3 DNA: TGTGCCAGCAGCCTTGGACCCTCCGGGACGGACCTCAATGAGCAGTTCTTC
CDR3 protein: CASSLGPSGTDLNEQFF

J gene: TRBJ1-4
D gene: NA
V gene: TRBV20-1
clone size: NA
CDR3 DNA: TGCAGTGTCGGGACAACGGCAACTAATGAAAAACTGTTTTTT
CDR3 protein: CSVGTTATNEKLFF

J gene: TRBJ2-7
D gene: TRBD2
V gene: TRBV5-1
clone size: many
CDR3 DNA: TGCGCCAGCGCCCGGGGGACTAGCGGCTCCTACGAGCAGTACTTC
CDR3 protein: CASARGTSGSYEQYF

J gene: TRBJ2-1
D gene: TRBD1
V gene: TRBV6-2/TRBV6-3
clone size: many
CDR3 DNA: TGTGCCAGCAGTTACTTAGGACAGGGAGGAAATGAGCAGTTCTTC
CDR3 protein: CASSYLGQGGNEQFF

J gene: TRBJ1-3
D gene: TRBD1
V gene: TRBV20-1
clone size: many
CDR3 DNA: TGCAGTGCTAGAGGGTGGGGGCAGGGGGCATCCTCTGGAAACACCATATATTTT
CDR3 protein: CSARGWGQGASSGNTIYF

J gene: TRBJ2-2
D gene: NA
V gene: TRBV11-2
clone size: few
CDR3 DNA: TGTGCCAGCAGCTTAAGGGAGACCGGGGAGCTGTTTTTT
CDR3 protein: CASSLRETGELFF

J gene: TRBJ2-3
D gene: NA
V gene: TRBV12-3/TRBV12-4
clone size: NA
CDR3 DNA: TGTGCCAGCACCCCGTTGCGGGGCAGCACAGATACGCAGTATTTT
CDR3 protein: CASTPLRGSTDTQYF

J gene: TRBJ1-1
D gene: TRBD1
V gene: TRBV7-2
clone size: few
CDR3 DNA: TGTGCCAGCAGCTTGACAGGGGGGATTGGGGCTGAAGCTTTCTTT
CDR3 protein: CASSLTGGIGAEAFF

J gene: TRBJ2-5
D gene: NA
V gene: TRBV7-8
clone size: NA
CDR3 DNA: TGTGCCACCGGGAGTGGAAAACAGAGGGAGACCCAGTACTTC
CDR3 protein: CATGSGKQRETQYF

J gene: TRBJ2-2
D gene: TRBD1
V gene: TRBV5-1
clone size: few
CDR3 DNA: TGCGCCAGCAGCCTCCGGACAGGGTCGAACGGGGAGCTGTTTTTT
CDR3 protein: CASSLRTGSNGELFF

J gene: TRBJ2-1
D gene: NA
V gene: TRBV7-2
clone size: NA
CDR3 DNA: TGTGCCAGCAGCAAATCGCAGGGAGGAGAGCAGTTCTTC
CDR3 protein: CASSKSQGGEQFF

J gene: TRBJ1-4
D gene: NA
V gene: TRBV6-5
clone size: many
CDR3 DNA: TGTGCCAGCAGGCTCGGGGGAAAACTGTTTTTT
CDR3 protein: CASRLGGKLFF

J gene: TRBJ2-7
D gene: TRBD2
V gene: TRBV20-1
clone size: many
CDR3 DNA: TGCAGTGCTAGAGATATCGGGCTACAAGCGGGGGCCGAGCAGTACTTC
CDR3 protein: CSARDIGLQAGAEQYF

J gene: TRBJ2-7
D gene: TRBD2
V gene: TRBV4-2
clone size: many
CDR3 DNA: TGTGCCAGCAGCCAAGATCTAGCGGGGGGGCTATCCTACGAGCAGTACTTC
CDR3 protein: CASSQDLAGGLSYEQYF

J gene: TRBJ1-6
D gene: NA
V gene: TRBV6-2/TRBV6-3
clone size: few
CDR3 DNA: TGTGCCAGCAGTCGACACGGTAGGAATTCACCCCTCCACTTT
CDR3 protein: CASSRHGRNSPLHF

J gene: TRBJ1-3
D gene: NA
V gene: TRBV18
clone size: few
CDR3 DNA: TGTGCCAGCTCAACGGGAGGGACGGCCTCTGGAAACACCATATATTTT
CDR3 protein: CASSTGGTASGNTIYF

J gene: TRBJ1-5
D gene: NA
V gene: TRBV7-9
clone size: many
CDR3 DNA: TGTGCCGTACCCGGGGACAATAATCAGCCCCAGCATTTT
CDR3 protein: CAVPGDNNQPQHF

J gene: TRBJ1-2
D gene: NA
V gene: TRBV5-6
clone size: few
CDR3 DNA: TGTGCCAGCAGCTTGAGAACGCTTTCCTATGGCTACACCTTC
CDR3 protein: CASSLRTLSYGYTF

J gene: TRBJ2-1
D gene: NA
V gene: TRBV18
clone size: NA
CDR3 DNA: TGTGCCAGCTCGCCAAAGCTCGATAACTACATTGAGCAGTTCTTC
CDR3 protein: CASSPKLDNYIEQFF

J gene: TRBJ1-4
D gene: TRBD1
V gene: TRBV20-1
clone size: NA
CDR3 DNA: TGCAGTGCTAGGGACCCGGGACAGGGAGATGAAAAACTGTTTTTT
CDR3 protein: CSARDPGQGDEKLFF

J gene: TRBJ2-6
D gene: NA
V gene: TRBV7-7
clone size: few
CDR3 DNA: TGTGCTAGCAGCCCAGACCGAAGGGGCACTAGCTCTGGGGCCAACGTCCTGACTTTC
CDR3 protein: CASSPDRRGTSSGANVLTF

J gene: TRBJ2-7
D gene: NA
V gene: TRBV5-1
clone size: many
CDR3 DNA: TGCGCCAGCAGCTCCCCGGGGCCCTACGAGCAGTACTTC
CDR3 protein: CASSSPGPYEQYF

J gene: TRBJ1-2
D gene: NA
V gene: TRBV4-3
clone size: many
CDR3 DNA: TGCGCCAGCAGCCAAGATGTAGCTAACTATGGCTACACCTTC
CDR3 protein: CASSQDVANYGYTF

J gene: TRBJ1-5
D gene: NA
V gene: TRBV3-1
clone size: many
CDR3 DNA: TGTGCCAGCAGCCAGTTCAATCAGCCCCAGCATTTT
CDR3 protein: CASSQFNQPQHF

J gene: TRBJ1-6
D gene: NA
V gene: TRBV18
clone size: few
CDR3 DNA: TGTGCCAGCTCACCGGGACCGGCACAAAATTCACCCCTCCACTTT
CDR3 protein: CASSPGPAQNSPLHF

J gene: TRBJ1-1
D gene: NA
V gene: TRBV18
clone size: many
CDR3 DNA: TGTGCCAGCTCACCAGGAGAGGGGCGCTTCGACACTGAAGCTTTCTTT
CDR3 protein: CASSPGEGRFDTEAFF

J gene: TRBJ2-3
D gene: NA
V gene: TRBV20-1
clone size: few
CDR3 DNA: TGCAGTGCTAGACGACGAGTTGGTGCAGATACGCAGTATTTT
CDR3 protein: CSARRRVGADTQYF

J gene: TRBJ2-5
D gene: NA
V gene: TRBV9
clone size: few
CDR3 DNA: TGTGCCAGCAGCGTAGGAGGGGGAACTGAGACCCAGTACTTC
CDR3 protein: CASSVGGGTETQYF

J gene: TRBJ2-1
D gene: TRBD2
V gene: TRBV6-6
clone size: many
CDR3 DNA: TGTGCCAGCAGTTACTCGAGTTGGCGGGGGGTCTACAATGAGCAGTTCTTC
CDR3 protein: CASSYSSWRGVYNEQFF

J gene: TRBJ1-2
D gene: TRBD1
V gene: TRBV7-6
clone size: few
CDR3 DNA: TGTGCCAGCAGCTTAGGACAGGGTTTTAGCTACACCTTC
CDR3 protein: CASSLGQGFSYTF

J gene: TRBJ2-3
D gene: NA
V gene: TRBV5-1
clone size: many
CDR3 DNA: TGCGCCAGCAGCCCGGCAACAGGCTCAGATACGCAGTATTTT
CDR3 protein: CASSPATGSDTQYF

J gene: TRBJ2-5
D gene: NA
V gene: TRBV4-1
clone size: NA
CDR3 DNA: TGCGCCAGCAGCCATTCGAGCCGGGGGTCAGAGACCCAGTACTTC
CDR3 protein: CASSHSSRGSETQYF

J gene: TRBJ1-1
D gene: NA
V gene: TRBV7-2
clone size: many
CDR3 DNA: TGTGCCAGCAGCGCCCTCAGGAACACTGAAGCTTTCTTT
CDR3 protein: CASSALRNTEAFF

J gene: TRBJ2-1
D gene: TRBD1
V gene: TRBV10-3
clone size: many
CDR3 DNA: TGTGCCATCAGTGAGCCAGGGGGTAGTCTTAATGAGCAGTTCTTC
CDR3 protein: CAISEPGGSLNEQFF

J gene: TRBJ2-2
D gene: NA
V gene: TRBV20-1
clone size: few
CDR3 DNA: TGCAGTGCGATCCAGACCGGGGAGCTGTTTTTT
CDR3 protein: CSAIQTGELFF

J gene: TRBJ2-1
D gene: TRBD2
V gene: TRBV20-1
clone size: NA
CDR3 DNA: TGCAGTGCTAGAGAACTAGCGGGGGTCAATGAGCAGTTCTTC
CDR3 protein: CSARELAGVNEQFF

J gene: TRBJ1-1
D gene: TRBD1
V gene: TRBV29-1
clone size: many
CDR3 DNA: TGCAGCGTCGGACAGGTTAACACTGAAGCTTTCTTT
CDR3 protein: CSVGQVNTEAFF